This entry is about one TCR beta chain. What it binds is not known. Unique molecular identifiers featured in how the TCRbeta library was prepared. TCRdb recomputed calls from the PCR reads with MiXCR, one row per CDR3 protein. Of 90,000 to 100,000 distinct CDR3 sequences listed, around 22% are singletons. The data were obtained in a study of T-cell reconstitution after alpha-beta-depleted transplantation in children. Study-wide results and limits: Alpha-beta T cells present about two months after transplant were reported to originate from several hundred expanded graft clones. Newly produced T cells mostly accounted for T-cell counts and diversity one year post-transplant.

Looked up from germline, CDR1 is MNHNS and CDR2 is SASEGT. The CDR3 extends over 13 amino acids. Trimming removed 7 bases from V and 7 bases from J, with 16 bases in between. This TCR derives from a boy aged 2 to 10 with acute lymphoblastic leukemia, due to receive a stem cell transplant. The J gene is TRBJ1-2, the V gene TRBV6-1; D remains unclear. The source material was PBMCs, sampled before TCRalphabeta/CD19-depleted stem cell transplant. The CDR3 DNA reads TGTGCCAGCACCTCTGGTGCGTGGGGTGGCTACACCTTC. As protein: CASTSGAWGGYTF.